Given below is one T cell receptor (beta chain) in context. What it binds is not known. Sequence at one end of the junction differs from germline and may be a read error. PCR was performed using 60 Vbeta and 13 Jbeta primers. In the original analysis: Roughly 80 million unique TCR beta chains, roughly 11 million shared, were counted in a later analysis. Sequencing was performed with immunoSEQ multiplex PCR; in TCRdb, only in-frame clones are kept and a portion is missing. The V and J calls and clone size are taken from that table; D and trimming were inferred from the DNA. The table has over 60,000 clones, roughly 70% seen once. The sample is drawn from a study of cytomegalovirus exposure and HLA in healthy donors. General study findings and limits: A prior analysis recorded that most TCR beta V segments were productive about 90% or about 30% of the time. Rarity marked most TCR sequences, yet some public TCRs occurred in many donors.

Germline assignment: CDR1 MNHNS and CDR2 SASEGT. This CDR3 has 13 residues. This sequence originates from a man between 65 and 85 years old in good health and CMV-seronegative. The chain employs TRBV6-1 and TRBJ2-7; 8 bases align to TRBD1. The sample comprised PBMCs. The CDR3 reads CASSEPRTGPRNF. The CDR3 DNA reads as TGTGCCAGCAGTGAACCCAGGACAGGGCCAAGGAACTTC.